The rows below give T cell receptor beta chains drawn from one sample of a study of blood T cell repertoires in COVID-19. Using immunoSEQ multiplex PCR, the repertoire was profiled, and TCRdb retains in-frame clones only, with some absent. The sample yields about 240,000 clones, roughly 90% seen once. The sequenced sample consisted of PBMCs or T cells enriched from blood (not recorded which). The receptors stem from a woman younger than 45 who had recovered from COVID-19. The conserved cysteine and the conserved F or W are not part of the CDR3 here.

V gene	J gene	CDR3 protein
TRBV19	TRBJ1-1	ASTGRDRTEAF
TRBV6-1	TRBJ1-3	ASSEAPTGNTIY
TRBV28	TRBJ1-1	ASSLWSGNEAF
TRBV30	TRBJ1-4	AWSKGGNEKLF
TRBV10-2	TRBJ2-7	ATTRGGGGYEQY
TRBV9	TRBJ2-7	ASSVGGGRGYEQY
TRBV19	TRBJ1-1	ASSPLNTEAF
TRBV30	TRBJ1-3	AWHRNTIY
TRBV5-1	TRBJ1-6	ASSPVELFVPSSYNSPLH
TRBV29-1	TRBJ1-2	SVEERGFYGYT
TRBV27	TRBJ2-2	ASSLRWQTGGELF
TRBV10-1	TRBJ2-7	ASSTGFPGAEQY
TRBV4-1	TRBJ1-1	ASSQESRPMNTEAF
TRBV3-1/TRBV3-2	TRBJ2-2	ASSLRDTHTGELF
TRBV7-2	TRBJ2-5	ASSRGTLETQY
TRBV12-1	TRBJ1-2	ASSPPTETSYGYT
TRBV18	TRBJ2-7	ASSPEGYEQY
TRBV4-3	TRBJ2-7	ASSSSWGQEQY
TRBV4-2	TRBJ2-7	ASSPGGGLSYEQY
TRBV3-1/TRBV3-2	TRBJ1-1	ASSRDRADEAF